This entry concerns a single T cell receptor (beta chain). As yet, its antigen is unknown. Profiled with immunoSEQ multiplex PCR; TCRdb holds only in-frame clones, not every one. Counted here are approximately 130,000 clones, approximately 90% occurring once; the ten biggest clones make up roughly 0.17%. This record belongs to a study of graft-versus-host responses after intestinal transplantation. Study details: Grafts were multivisceral, liver-intestinal, or isolated intestinal. Induction with anti-thymocyte globulin, then tacrolimus and steroids for around three years, was given to all recipients.

Findings and limits, study-wide: Clonal ratios of graft-versus-host to host-versus-graft in allografts were high for patients exhibiting graft-donor T cell macrochimerism. GvH clones surfaced in recipient marrow, some emerging earlier in ileum or blood.

Germline CDR1 is MNHEY and CDR2 is SVGAGI. Trimming cost V 9 bases and J 2 bases, with 13 bases left between them. The CDR3 runs to 13 residues. The sample consisted of unstimulated CD4+ T cells sorted from spleen or lymph node cells, taken before intestinal transplant. This receptor was taken from a human donor who received an intestinal transplant. This sequence joins TRBV6-5 and TRBJ1-2; no reliable D call. This chain's CDR3 is CASRSSVNYGYTF. CDR3 bases: TGTGCCAGTAGATCCTCGGTAAACTATGGCTACACCTTC.